The present T cell receptor (beta chain) was sequenced within a study of regulatory T cells in long-lasting Graves disease. The CDR3 spans 15 residues. CDR1 MNHNS and CDR2 SASEGT come from the germline V gene. The V end was cut by 11 bases, the J end by 0 bases, with 16 bases between. The TCR beta library used iRepertoire HTBI primers with Arm-PCR amplification of CDR3. MiXCR, run by TCRdb on the multiplex PCR reads, gives a single entry per CDR3 protein. The sample carries over 500,000 distinct CDR3 sequences, about 15% recorded once. Sample time point: newly diagnosed GD, antithyroid drugs for less than 3 months. The TCR library was made from RNA extracted from PBMCs. The sample was also linked to a second study, of T cells in Graves' hyperthyroidism and ophthalmopathy.

Source: peripheral blood mononuclear cells (PBMCs), taken at new diagnosis, from a patient treated with antithyroid drugs. The source is a man aged 18 to 29 with Graves disease. The rearrangement joins TRBV6-1 to TRBJ2-2; D unresolved. This CDR3 is CAGLTGLANTGELFF. DNA of the CDR3: TGTGCCGGGCTGACTGGGCTCGCGAACACCGGGGAGCTGTTTTTT.